The sequence of this TCR beta chain was determined in a study of shared clonotypes between healthy human individuals. Assay: immunoSEQ multiplex PCR; the TCRdb copy retains only in-frame clones and omits some. The table lists about 340,000 clones, around four fifths of them singletons. This CDR3 region has 15 residues. Germline trimming cut 10 bases from V and 3 bases from J; bases unmatched to any gene: 14. Germline loops: CDR1 MRHNA, CDR2 SNTAGT. Study conclusions and caveats: Sharing across four donors was highest in naive CD4 (roughly 5%) and lowest in memory CD8 (roughly 0.4%).

As for this clone: Its antigen is unknown.

The sample comprised memory CD4+ T cells sorted from blood. Documented subset: CD45RA-negative fraction. The chain uses TRBV6-4 and TRBJ1-2; 7 bases map to TRBD1. The clonotype was recovered from a man aged 30-40 years in good health. This CDR3 reads CATFRPGQSDYGYTF. The CDR3 DNA sequence: TGTGCCACCTTCAGACCGGGACAGAGTGACTATGGCTACACCTTC.